Following are 28 T cell receptor beta chains from one sample sequenced in a study of T cell responses to AZD1222 COVID-19 vaccine. Repertoires were generated with immunoSEQ multiplex PCR, while TCRdb's copy carries only in-frame clones and drops some. The sample carries 150,000 to 180,000 clones, about 88% recorded once. Specimen: peripheral blood, collected on day 0 of AZD1222 vaccination. All receptors come from an adult in good health.

The chain has TRBV7-2 and TRBJ2-7; D gene uncertain. Trimming took off 1 base at V and 4 bases at J, with 14 bases between the two ends. CDR3 length: 15 amino acids. CDR1 and CDR2 (germline): SGHTA, FQGNSA. The CDR3 sequence is CASSLGRLGGYEQYF. CDR3 nucleotide sequence: TGTGCCAGCAGCTTAGGCCGATTGGGTGGATACGAGCAGTACTTC.

The chain's CDR3 is CASSLGLAGSSYEQYF. In DNA, the CDR3 is TGTGCCAGCAGCTTAGGACTAGCGGGGAGCTCCTACGAGCAGTACTTC. This chain uses TRBV5-4 with TRBJ2-7, with 12 nucleotides matching TRBD2. J lost 0 bases, V lost 2 bases, and 3 bases had no gene match. This CDR3 region has 16 residues. CDR1 is SGHNT, CDR2 YYREEE, per germline (reference sequence). Based on the CDR3 plus reference TRBV5-4 and TRBJ2-7, the full variable domain is ETGVTQSPTHLIKTRGQQVTLRCSSQSGHNTVSWYQQALGQGPQFIFQYYREEENGRGNFPPRFSGLQFPNYSSELNVNALELDDSALYLCASSLGLAGSSYEQYFGPGTRLTVT.

A single count supports this clone. The J gene is TRBJ2-1, the V gene TRBV19; no clear D gene. The ends were cut back, 9 bases at V and 5 bases at J, with 17 bases in the middle. The germline CDR1 and CDR2 sequences are LNHDA and SQIVND (reference sequence). The CDR3 is 14 amino acids. DNA of the CDR3: TGTGCCAGCCTCGCACTCTCAGGAAACAATGAGCAGTTCTTC. Its translation is CASLALSGNNEQFF.

The chain uses TRBV2 and TRBJ2-5; D unresolved. Trimming shortened V by 1 base and J by 4 bases, and 1 base separated the two germline ends. CDR3 length: 11 amino acids. Germline CDR1 is SNHLY and CDR2 is FYNNEI. The CDR3 loop reads CASSEVETQYF. The CDR3, as DNA: TGTGCCAGCAGTGAAGTAGAGACCCAGTACTTC.

The gene calls are TRBV4-3 and TRBJ2-7; 7 bases align to TRBD1. V gave up 0 bases and J gave up 0 bases; unmatched junction bases: 5. The CDR3 loop spans 16 amino acids. Looked up from germline, CDR1 is LGHNA and CDR2 is YSLEER. The CDR3, as DNA: TGCGCCAGCAGCCAAGATCCCAGGGGGAGCTCCTACGAGCAGTACTTC. This translates into CASSQDPRGSSYEQYF.

J is TRBJ2-7 and V is TRBV21-1; the table assigns TRBD2, which was not confirmed against the DNA. TRBV21-1 is designated a pseudogene. The CDR3 is made up of 14 amino acids. Written as DNA, the CDR3 is TGTGCCAGCAGCAAAGTCCACGGGTCCTACGAGCAGTACTTC. Its translation: CASSKVHGSYEQYF.

The gene calls are TRBV6-5 and TRBJ2-7; TRBD1 agrees at 9 bases. The trim removed 5 bases at V and 5 bases at J, leaving 7 bases unmatched. Germline assignment: CDR1 MNHEY and CDR2 SVGAGI. CDR3 length equals 14 residues. The CDR3 region is CASSTRTGVDEQYF. CDR3 coding DNA: TGTGCCAGCAGTACGAGGACAGGGGTCGACGAGCAGTACTTC.

The gene calls are TRBV7-2 and TRBJ2-5; D is undetermined. The V end lost 5 bases, the J end lost 3 bases, and 13 bases lay between the germline ends. The CDR3 has 14 amino acids. Germline CDR1 is SGHTA and CDR2 is FQGNSA. CDR3 amino acids: CASSLVQDKETQYF. The CDR3 bases are TGTGCCAGCAGCCTCGTTCAGGATAAAGAGACCCAGTACTTC. The complete variable domain, with remaining parts taken from reference TRBV7-2 and TRBJ2-5, reads GAGVSQSPSNKVTEKGKDVELRCDPISGHTALYWYRQSLGQGLEFLIYFQGNSAPDKSGLPSDRFSAERTGGSVSTLTIQRTQQEDSAVYLCASSLVQDKETQYFGPGTRLLVL.

The V call is TRBV5-4, the J call TRBJ2-2; D might be TRBD1 (6 bases). CDR1 SGHNT and CDR2 YYREEE come from the germline V gene (reference sequence). Trimming pared 0 bases from V and 0 bases from J, leaving 9 bases between. CDR3 length equals 16 residues. This chain's CDR3 is CASSLEQGPNTGELFF. Written as DNA, the CDR3 is TGTGCCAGCAGCTTGGAGCAGGGGCCGAACACCGGGGAGCTGTTTTTT.

The CDR3 DNA is TGTGCCAGCAGTTTAAAGCGGGGGGCCTACACAGATACGCAGTATTTT. This translates into CASSLKRGAYTDTQYF. The rearrangement uses TRBV27 and TRBJ2-3; 9 bases align to TRBD2. From germline, CDR1 is MNHEY and CDR2 SMNVEV (reference sequence). The CDR3 covers 16 residues. J gave up 2 bases and V 2 bases, and 5 bases lay outside the gene matches.

The rearrangement joins TRBV6-1 to TRBJ1-6, with a weak D call TRBD1 (6 bases). Deletions cut 2 bases from V and 9 bases from J, with 17 bases between. Germline V gene lookup returns CDR1 MNHNS and CDR2 SASEGT. The length of the CDR3 is 16 residues. As DNA, the CDR3 is TGTGCCAGCAGTGAATCAGGAGCCAGGGGAGGTTCACCCCTCCACTTT. It yields the protein CASSESGARGGSPLHF.

The V gene is TRBV11-2, the J gene TRBJ2-1; 7 bases match TRBD2. The trim removed 5 bases at V and 3 bases at J, leaving 7 bases unmatched. The germline V gene has CDR1 SGHAT and CDR2 FQNNGV. The CDR3 has 15 amino acids. The CDR3 here is CASSPERGSYNEQFF. The CDR3 DNA is TGTGCCAGCAGCCCGGAGCGGGGTAGCTACAATGAGCAGTTCTTC.

This rearrangement joins TRBV4-3 to TRBJ2-7; a weak D match, TRBD2 (6 bases). The CDR3 runs to 14 residues. The germline V gene encodes CDR1 LGHNA and CDR2 YSLEER. V was shortened by 1 base and J by 7 bases, with 14 bases between the two germline ends. The DNA of the CDR3 is TGCGCCAGCAGCCAAGGTCCGACTAGTTCTGAGCAGTACTTC. Amino acid sequence: CASSQGPTSSEQYF.

The V and J genes are TRBV29-1 and TRBJ2-1; D tentatively reads TRBD1 or TRBD2 (5 bases each). This CDR3 is 13 amino acids long. V was trimmed by 4 bases and J by 8 bases, leaving 15 bases between them. CDR1 is SQVTM, CDR2 ANQGSEA, per germline. As DNA, the CDR3 is TGCAGCGTTGGGGACGGGGTTCCTGATGAGCAGTTCTTC. This gives the protein CSVGDGVPDEQFF.

This sequence joins TRBV7-2 and TRBJ2-7; maybe TRBD1 (5 bases). This CDR3 has 16 amino acids. The V gene's germline CDR1 is SGHTA and CDR2 FQGNSA. V lost 1 base, J lost 0 bases, and 13 bases lay in between. As DNA, the CDR3 is TGTGCCAGCAGCTTAGTTGGGGCTACCCCCTCCTACGAGCAGTACTTC. The encoded protein is CASSLVGATPSYEQYF.

J is TRBJ1-5 and V is TRBV28; D gene uncertain. This CDR3 is 12 amino acids long. In germline, CDR1 is MDHEN, CDR2 SYDVKM. Trimming took off 4 bases at V and 7 bases at J, with 8 bases between the two ends. The CDR3 sequence: CASSSLGQPQHF. CDR3 coding DNA: TGTGCCAGCAGTTCCCTAGGGCAGCCCCAGCATTTT.

This chain links TRBV5-1 with TRBJ1-2, with TRBD1 identical over 9 bases. Trimming at V came to 4 bases and at J to 8 bases, leaving 9 bases not matched to a gene. Germline V gene lookup returns CDR1 SGHRS and CDR2 YFSETQ. The CDR3 totals 14 residues. The CDR3: CASSGTGTGYGYTF. The CDR3 region has the DNA TGCGCCAGCAGCGGGACCGGGACAGGGTACGGCTACACCTTC.

V is TRBV6-1 and J is TRBJ1-5; 10 positions agree with TRBD1. Germline CDR1 MNHNS, CDR2 SASEGT. This CDR3 is 15 amino acids long. V was pared by 3 bases and J by 6 bases, with 5 bases of the junction left unmatched. CDR3 loop: CASSEGQGLSQPQHF. Here the CDR3 DNA reads TGTGCCAGCAGTGAGGGACAGGGGTTATCTCAGCCCCAGCATTTT.

V usage is TRBV7-9 and J usage is TRBJ2-7; D gene ambiguous. V was shortened by 6 bases and J by 3 bases, with 9 bases between the two germline ends. The germline V gene encodes CDR1 SEHNR and CDR2 FQNEAQ (reference sequence). The CDR3 is 12 amino acids. The CDR3 region is CASSVDFYEQYF. The CDR3 coding sequence is TGTGCCAGCAGTGTAGATTTCTACGAGCAGTACTTC.

The V call is TRBV7-8, the J call TRBJ1-4; a possible D gene is TRBD1 (5 bases). This CDR3 has 15 amino acids. Germline V gene sequence: CDR1 SGHVS, CDR2 FQNEAQ. With 1 base removed from V and 4 bases from J, the gap between germline ends came to 10 bases. CDR3 nucleotides: TGTGCCAGCAGCTTAGGAGGTGGGGGTAATGAAAAACTGTTTTTT. Translation gives CASSLGGGGNEKLFF.

Concerning this clone itself: The same CDR3 also results from other DNA sequences found in this sample. The chain joins TRBV7-2 to TRBJ1-1; D gene unclear. CDR3 length: 14 amino acids. V dropped 5 bases and J dropped 0 bases, with 10 bases sitting between them. Per the germline V gene, CDR1 is SGHTA and CDR2 is FQGNSA. The DNA of the CDR3 is TGTGCCAGCAGCCCGGGGATTATGAACACTGAAGCTTTCTTT. It yields the protein CASSPGIMNTEAFF.

CDR3 nucleotide sequence: TGTGCCAGCAGCTTTGACAGGGACTATAATTCACCCCTCCACTTT. Residues: CASSFDRDYNSPLHF. The chain links TRBV7-2 to TRBJ1-6, with 7 nucleotides matching TRBD1. The CDR3 totals 15 residues. Germline V gene lookup returns CDR1 SGHTA and CDR2 FQGNSA. With 3 bases clipped from V and 3 bases from J, the junction kept 2 bases outside the gene matches.

The chain joins TRBV24-1 to TRBJ1-1, with TRBD1 matching over 8 bases. The V gene end was trimmed by 5 bases and the J gene end by 5 bases; junction bases not matched to a gene: 3. Germline V gene lookup returns CDR1 KGHDR and CDR2 SFDVKD. This CDR3 has 13 residues. Here the CDR3 reads CATSGNRGTEAFF. CDR3 in DNA: TGTGCCACCAGTGGGAACAGGGGGACTGAAGCTTTCTTT.

V is TRBV7-6 and J is TRBJ2-3, with 8 bases identical to TRBD2. The germline V gene has CDR1 SGHVS and CDR2 FNYEAQ. The CDR3 length is 14 residues. The junction had 9 bases not matched to a gene; V was cut back by 5 bases and J by 8 bases. This CDR3 reads CASSGSGTRGTQYF. CDR3 in DNA: TGTGCCAGCAGCGGCTCCGGGACTAGGGGTACGCAGTATTTT. Combining the CDR3 with reference TRBV7-6 and TRBJ2-3 gives the whole variable domain GAGVSQSPRYKVTKRGQDVALRCDPISGHVSLYWYRQALGQGPEFLTYFNYEAQQDKSGLPNDRFSAERPEGSISTLTIQRTEQRDSAMYRCASSGSGTRGTQYFGPGTRLTVL.

This chain connects TRBV10-3 to TRBJ1-2; D uncertain. The germline gives CDR1 ENHRY, CDR2 SYGVKD. The V gene lost 10 bases and the J gene lost 7 bases, with 25 bases spanning the gap. The CDR3 has 15 residues. The CDR3 sequence is CATSHLTGQTGGYTF. The CDR3 region has the DNA TGTGCCACTTCCCACCTAACGGGCCAAACGGGTGGCTACACCTTC.

V is TRBV5-1 and J is TRBJ1-2; no clear D. Germline V lookup: CDR1 SGHRS, CDR2 YFSETQ. CDR3 length equals 15 residues. Trimming cost V 1 base and J 0 bases, with 10 bases left between them. This CDR3 is CASSLLGVSNYGYTF. For the CDR3, the DNA is TGCGCCAGCAGCTTGCTTGGGGTATCTAACTATGGCTACACCTTC.

J is TRBJ1-1 and V is TRBV28; D is unresolved. Germline lookup yields CDR1 MDHEN and CDR2 SYDVKM. V shed 2 bases and J shed 1 base, with 8 bases lying between them. The CDR3 extends over 14 amino acids. The CDR3 DNA follows: TGTGCCAGCAGTTTACGTGGACCGAACACTGAAGCTTTCTTT. Protein: CASSLRGPNTEAFF. Full variable domain (missing parts from reference TRBV28 and TRBJ1-1): DVKVTQSSRYLVKRTGEKVFLECVQDMDHENMFWYRQDPGLGLRLIYFSYDVKMKEKGDIPEGYSVSREKKERFSLILESASTNQTSMYLCASSLRGPNTEAFFGQGTRLTVV.

CDR3 sequence: CASRTGTGGRQPQHF. The CDR3 DNA is TGTGCCAGCAGGACCGGGACAGGGGGCCGTCAGCCCCAGCATTTT. The chain combines TRBV28 with TRBJ1-5; 12 bases match TRBD1. With V trimmed by 6 bases and J by 6 bases, 6 bases remained unmatched. Germline CDR1 MDHEN, CDR2 SYDVKM. The CDR3 sequence is 15 residues long. Full variable domain (outside the CDR3, taken from reference TRBV28 and TRBJ1-5): DVKVTQSSRYLVKRTGEKVFLECVQDMDHENMFWYRQDPGLGLRLIYFSYDVKMKEKGDIPEGYSVSREKKERFSLILESASTNQTSMYLCASRTGTGGRQPQHFGDGTRLSIL.